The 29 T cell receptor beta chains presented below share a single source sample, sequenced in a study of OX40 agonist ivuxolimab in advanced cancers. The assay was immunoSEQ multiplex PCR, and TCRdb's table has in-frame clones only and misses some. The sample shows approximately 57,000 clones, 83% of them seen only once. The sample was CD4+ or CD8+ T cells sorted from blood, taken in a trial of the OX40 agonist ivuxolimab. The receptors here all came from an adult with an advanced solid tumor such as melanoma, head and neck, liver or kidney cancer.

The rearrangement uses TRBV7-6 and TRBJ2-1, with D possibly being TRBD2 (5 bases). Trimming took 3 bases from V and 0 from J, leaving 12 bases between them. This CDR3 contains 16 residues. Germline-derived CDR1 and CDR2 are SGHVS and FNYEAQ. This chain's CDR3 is CASSFALDLSYNEQFF. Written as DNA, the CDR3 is TGTGCCAGCAGCTTCGCACTAGACCTCTCCTACAATGAGCAGTTCTTC.

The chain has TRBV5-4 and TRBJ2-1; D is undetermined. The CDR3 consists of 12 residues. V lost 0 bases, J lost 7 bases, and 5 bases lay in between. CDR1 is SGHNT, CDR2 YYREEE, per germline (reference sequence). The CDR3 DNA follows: TGTGCCAGCAGCTTGGGGCTTAATGAGCAGTTCTTC. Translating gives CASSLGLNEQFF.

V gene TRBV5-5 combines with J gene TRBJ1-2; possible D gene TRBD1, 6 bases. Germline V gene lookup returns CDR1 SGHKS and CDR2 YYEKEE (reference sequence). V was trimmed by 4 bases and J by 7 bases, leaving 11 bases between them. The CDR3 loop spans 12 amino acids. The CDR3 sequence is CASSQTGLGYTF. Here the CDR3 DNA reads TGTGCCAGCAGCCAAACAGGGCTTGGCTACACCTTC.

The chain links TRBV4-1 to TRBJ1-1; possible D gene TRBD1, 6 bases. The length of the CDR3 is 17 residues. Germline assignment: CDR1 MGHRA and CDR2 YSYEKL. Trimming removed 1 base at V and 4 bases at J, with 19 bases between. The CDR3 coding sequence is TGCGCCAGCAGCCAAGGACCGATCCGGGGGCCAGGCACTGAAGCTTTCTTT. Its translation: CASSQGPIRGPGTEAFF.

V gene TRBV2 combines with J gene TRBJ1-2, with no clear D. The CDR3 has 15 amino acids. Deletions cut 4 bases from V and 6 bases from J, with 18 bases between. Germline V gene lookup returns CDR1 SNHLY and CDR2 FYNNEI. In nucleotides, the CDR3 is TGTGCCAGCAGTGGCGGTTGGGGATTGGTCGATGGCTACACCTTC. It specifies CASSGGWGLVDGYTF. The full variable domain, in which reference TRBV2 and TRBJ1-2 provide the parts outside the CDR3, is EPEVTQTPSHQVTQMGQEVILRCVPISNHLYFYWYRQILGQKVEFLVSFYNNEISEKSEIFDDQFSVERPDGSNFTLKIRSTKLEDSAMYFCASSGGWGLVDGYTFGSGTRLTVV.

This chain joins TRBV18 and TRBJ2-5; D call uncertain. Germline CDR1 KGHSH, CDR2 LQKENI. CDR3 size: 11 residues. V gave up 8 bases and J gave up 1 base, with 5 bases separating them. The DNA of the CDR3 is TGTGCCAGCGAAGGCCAAGAGACCCAGTACTTC. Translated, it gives CASEGQETQYF. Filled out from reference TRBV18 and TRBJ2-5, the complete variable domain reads NAGVMQNPRHLVRRRGQEARLRCSPMKGHSHVYWYRQLPEEGLKFMVYLQKENIIDESGMPKERFSAEFPKEGPSILRIQQVVRGDSAAYFCASEGQETQYFGPGTRLLVL.

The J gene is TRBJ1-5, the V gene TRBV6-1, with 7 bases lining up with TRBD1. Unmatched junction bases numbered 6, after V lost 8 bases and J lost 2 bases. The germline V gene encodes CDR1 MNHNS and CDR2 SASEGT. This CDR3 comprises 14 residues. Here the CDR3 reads CASRPTGGNQPQHF. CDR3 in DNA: TGTGCCAGCCGACCTACAGGGGGCAATCAGCCCCAGCATTTT.

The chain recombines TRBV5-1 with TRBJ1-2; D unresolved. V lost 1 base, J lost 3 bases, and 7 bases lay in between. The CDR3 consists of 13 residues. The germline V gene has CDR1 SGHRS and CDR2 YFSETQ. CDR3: CASSLTDYYGYTF. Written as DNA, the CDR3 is TGCGCCAGCAGCTTGACAGACTACTATGGCTACACCTTC.

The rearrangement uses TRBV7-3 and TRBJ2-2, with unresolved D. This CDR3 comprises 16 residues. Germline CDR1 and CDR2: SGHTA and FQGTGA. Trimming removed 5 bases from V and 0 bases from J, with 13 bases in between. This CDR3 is CASSPLPVSNTGELFF. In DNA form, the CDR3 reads TGTGCCAGCAGCCCCTTGCCGGTTTCGAACACCGGGGAGCTGTTTTTT.

The CDR3 is CASSQLGLQETQYF. Here the CDR3 DNA reads TGCGCCAGCAGCCAATTGGGACTACAAGAGACCCAGTACTTC. The genes are TRBV4-1 and TRBJ2-5; 7 bases line up with TRBD2. J was trimmed by 2 bases and V by 2 bases; bases with no gene match: 2. The germline gives CDR1 MGHRA, CDR2 YSYEKL. The CDR3 extends over 14 amino acids.

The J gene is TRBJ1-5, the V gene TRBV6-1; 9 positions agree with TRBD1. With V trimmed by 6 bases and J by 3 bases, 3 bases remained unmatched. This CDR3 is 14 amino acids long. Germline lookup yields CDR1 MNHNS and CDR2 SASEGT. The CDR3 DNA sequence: TGTGCCAGCAGCACAGGGGGCAACAATCAGCCCCAGCATTTT. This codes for CASSTGGNNQPQHF.

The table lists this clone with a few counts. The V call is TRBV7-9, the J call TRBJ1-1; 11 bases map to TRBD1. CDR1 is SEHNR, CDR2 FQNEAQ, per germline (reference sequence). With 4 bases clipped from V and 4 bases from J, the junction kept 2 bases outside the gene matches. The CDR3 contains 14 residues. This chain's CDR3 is CASSWGTGGTEAFF. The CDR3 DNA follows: TGTGCCAGCAGCTGGGGGACAGGGGGCACTGAAGCTTTCTTT. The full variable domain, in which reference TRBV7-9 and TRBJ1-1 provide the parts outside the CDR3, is DTGVSQNPRHKITKRGQNVTFRCDPISEHNRLYWYRQTLGQGPEFLTYFQNEAQLEKSRLLSDRFSAERPKGSFSTLEIQRTEQGDSAMYLCASSWGTGGTEAFFGQGTRLTVV.

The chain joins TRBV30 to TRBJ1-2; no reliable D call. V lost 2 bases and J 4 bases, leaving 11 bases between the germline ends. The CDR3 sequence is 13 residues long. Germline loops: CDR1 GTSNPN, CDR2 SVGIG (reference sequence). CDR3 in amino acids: CAWSKGVSYGYTF. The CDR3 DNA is TGTGCCTGGAGTAAGGGCGTCTCCTATGGCTACACCTTC.

CDR3 protein: CASSENFSGVSSNQPQHF. As DNA, the CDR3 is TGTGCCAGCAGTGAAAACTTTAGCGGGGTCTCTAGCAATCAGCCCCAGCATTTT. The chain recombines TRBV6-1 with TRBJ1-5; D not resolved. This CDR3 region has 18 residues. The germline V and J ends were trimmed by 2 bases and 0 bases, with 17 bases remaining between them. The germline V gene encodes CDR1 MNHNS and CDR2 SASEGT.

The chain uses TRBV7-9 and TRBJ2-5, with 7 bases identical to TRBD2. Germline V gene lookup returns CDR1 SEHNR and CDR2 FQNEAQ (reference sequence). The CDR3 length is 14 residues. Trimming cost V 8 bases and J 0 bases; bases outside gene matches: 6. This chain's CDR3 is CASSGEGHQETQYF. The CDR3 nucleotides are TGTGCCAGCTCTGGGGAGGGTCACCAAGAGACCCAGTACTTC.

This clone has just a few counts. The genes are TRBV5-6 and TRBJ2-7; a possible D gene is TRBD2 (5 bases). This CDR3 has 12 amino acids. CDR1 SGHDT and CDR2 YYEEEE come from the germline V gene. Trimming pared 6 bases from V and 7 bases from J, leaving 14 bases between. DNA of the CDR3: TGTGCCAGCACCACGGGGAGAGGGGAGCAGTACTTC. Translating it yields CASTTGRGEQYF.

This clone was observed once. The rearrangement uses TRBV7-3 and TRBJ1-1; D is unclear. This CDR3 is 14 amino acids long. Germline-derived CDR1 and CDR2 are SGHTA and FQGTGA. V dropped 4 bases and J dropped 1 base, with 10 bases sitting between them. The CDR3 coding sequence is TGTGCCAGCAGCTCCCCCCCCTGGAACACTGAAGCTTTCTTT. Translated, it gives CASSSPPWNTEAFF.

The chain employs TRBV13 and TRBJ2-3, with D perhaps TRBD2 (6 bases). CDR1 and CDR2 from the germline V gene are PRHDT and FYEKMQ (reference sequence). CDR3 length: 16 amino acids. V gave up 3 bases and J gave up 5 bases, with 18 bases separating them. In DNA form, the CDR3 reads TGTGCCAGCAGCTTCCTTCACGGGAGAGGGGAAGATACGCAGTATTTT. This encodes CASSFLHGRGEDTQYF.

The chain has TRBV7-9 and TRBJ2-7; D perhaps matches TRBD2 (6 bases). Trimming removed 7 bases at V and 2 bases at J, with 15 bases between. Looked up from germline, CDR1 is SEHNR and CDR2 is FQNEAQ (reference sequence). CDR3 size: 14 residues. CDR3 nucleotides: TGTGCCAGCACCCTAACTGGAGGGACCTACGAGCAGTACTTC. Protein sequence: CASTLTGGTYEQYF.

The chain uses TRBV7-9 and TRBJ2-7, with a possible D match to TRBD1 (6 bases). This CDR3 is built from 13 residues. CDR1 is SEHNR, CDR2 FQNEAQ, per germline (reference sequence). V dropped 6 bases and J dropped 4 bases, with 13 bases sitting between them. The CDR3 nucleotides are TGTGCCAGCAGAAACCAAGGGGGTTACGAGCAGTACTTC. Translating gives CASRNQGGYEQYF.

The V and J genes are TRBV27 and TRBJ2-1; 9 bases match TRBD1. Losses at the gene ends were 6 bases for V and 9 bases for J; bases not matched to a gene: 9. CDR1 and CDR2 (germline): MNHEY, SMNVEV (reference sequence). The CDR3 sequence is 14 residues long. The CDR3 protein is CASRGRQGVGEQFF. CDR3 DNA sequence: TGTGCCAGCAGAGGGAGACAGGGGGTAGGTGAGCAGTTCTTC.

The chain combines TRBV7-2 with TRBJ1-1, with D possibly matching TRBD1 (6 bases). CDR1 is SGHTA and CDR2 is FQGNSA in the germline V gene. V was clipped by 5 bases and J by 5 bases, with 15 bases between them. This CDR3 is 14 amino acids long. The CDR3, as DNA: TGTGCCAGCAGCCTACAGGGAGTCAGGACTGAAGCTTTCTTT. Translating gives CASSLQGVRTEAFF. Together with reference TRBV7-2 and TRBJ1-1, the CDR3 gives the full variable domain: GAGVSQSPSNKVTEKGKDVELRCDPISGHTALYWYRQSLGQGLEFLIYFQGNSAPDKSGLPSDRFSAERTGGSVSTLTIQRTQQEDSAVYLCASSLQGVRTEAFFGQGTRLTVV.

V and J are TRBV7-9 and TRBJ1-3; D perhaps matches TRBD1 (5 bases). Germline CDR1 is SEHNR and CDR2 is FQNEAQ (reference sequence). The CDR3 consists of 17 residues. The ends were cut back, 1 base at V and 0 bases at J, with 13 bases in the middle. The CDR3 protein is CASSLGRYRNSGNTIYF. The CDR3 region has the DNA TGTGCCAGCAGCTTAGGAAGGTACAGGAACTCTGGAAACACCATATATTTT.

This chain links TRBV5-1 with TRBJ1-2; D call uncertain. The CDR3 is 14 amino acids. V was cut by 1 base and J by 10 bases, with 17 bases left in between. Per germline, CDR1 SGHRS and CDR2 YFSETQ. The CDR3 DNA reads TGCGCCAGCAGCTTGACGGGAAACCCCAGTGACTACACCTTC. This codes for CASSLTGNPSDYTF.

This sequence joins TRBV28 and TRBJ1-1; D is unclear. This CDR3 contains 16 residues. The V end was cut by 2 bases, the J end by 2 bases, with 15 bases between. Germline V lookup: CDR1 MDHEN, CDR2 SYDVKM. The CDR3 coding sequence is TGTGCCAGCAGTTTAATTGCCAGGACGGACAACACTGAAGCTTTCTTT. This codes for CASSLIARTDNTEAFF.

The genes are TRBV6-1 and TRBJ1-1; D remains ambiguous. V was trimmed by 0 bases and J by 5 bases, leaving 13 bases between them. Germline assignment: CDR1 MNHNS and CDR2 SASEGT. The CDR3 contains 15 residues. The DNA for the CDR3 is TGTGCCAGCAGTGAAGCGAGGGTGCGCGAGACTGAAGCTTTCTTT. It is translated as CASSEARVRETEAFF.

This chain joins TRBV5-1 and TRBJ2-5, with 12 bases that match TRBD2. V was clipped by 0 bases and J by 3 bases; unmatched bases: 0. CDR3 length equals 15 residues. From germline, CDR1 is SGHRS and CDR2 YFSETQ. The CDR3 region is CASSLGTSGKETQYF. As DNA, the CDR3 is TGCGCCAGCAGCTTGGGGACTAGCGGGAAAGAGACCCAGTACTTC.

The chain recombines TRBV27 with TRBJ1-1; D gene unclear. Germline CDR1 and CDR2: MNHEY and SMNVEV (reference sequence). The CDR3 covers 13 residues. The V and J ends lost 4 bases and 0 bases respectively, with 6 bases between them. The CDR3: CASSSGMNTEAFF. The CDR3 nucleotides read TGTGCCAGCAGTTCCGGCATGAACACTGAAGCTTTCTTT.

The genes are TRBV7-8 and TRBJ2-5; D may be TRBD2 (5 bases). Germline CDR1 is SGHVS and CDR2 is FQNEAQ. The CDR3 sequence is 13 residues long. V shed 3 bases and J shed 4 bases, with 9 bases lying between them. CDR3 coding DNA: TGTGCCAGCAGCTTGGCAGGACTAGAGACCCAGTACTTC. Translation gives CASSLAGLETQYF.